Each of the 15 T cell receptor beta chains below was sequenced from the same sample in a study of cytomegalovirus exposure and HLA in healthy donors. With 60 Vbeta and 13 Jbeta primers, the PCR was carried out. Sequenced by immunoSEQ multiplex PCR; TCRdb stores in-frame clones only, minus some. The sample has about 160,000 clones, about 73% seen once. The sequenced material came from PBMCs. These receptors were taken from a woman aged 40 to 55 in good health and CMV-seronegative.

V is TRBV5-1 and J is TRBJ1-4, with 7 bases that match TRBD1. Per the germline V gene, CDR1 is SGHRS and CDR2 is YFSETQ. With V trimmed by 0 bases and J by 8 bases, 7 bases remained unmatched. CDR3 length equals 15 residues. The CDR3 sequence is CASSLGQGGGEKLFF. DNA of the CDR3: TGCGCCAGCAGCTTGGGACAGGGTGGAGGGGAAAAACTGTTTTTT.

Only a few counts were recorded for this clone. The J gene is TRBJ1-1, the V gene TRBV7-9; weak D call: TRBD1 (6 bases). Looked up from germline, CDR1 is SEHNR and CDR2 is FQNEAQ (reference sequence). This CDR3 contains 13 residues. Trimming left V 6 bases short and J 6 bases short, with 14 bases between. CDR3 DNA: TGTGCCAGCAGTAGGGGGATAGTATCTGAAGCTTTCTTT. Its translation: CASSRGIVSEAFF.

This chain connects TRBV18 to TRBJ1-5; D is undetermined. V lost 3 bases, J lost 8 bases, and 17 bases lay in between. From germline, CDR1 is KGHSH and CDR2 LQKENI. This CDR3 region has 15 residues. This CDR3 is CASSPLRNLLEPQHF. The CDR3 DNA reads as TGTGCCAGCTCACCCCTGAGGAACCTCCTGGAGCCCCAGCATTTT.

This clone was counted many times. The chain uses TRBV6-1 and TRBJ2-7, with 7 positions matching TRBD1. The trim removed 10 bases at V and 3 bases at J, leaving 9 bases unmatched. The V gene's germline CDR1 is MNHNS and CDR2 SASEGT. The CDR3 spans 13 residues. As DNA, the CDR3 is TGTGCCACCCCGGGACAGAACCTCTACGAGCAGTACTTC. This encodes CATPGQNLYEQYF.

The rearrangement uses TRBV5-1 and TRBJ1-4; no clear D gene. The V gene's germline CDR1 is SGHRS and CDR2 YFSETQ. This CDR3 has 16 amino acids. V dropped 3 bases and J dropped 7 bases, with 19 bases sitting between them. The CDR3 DNA follows: TGCGCCAGCAGCTCCACTTCCGGAGGTGGAGGTGAAAAACTGTTTTTT. Encoded protein: CASSSTSGGGGEKLFF.

The sample holds one count of this clone. The chain is built from TRBV16 and TRBJ1-4; D gene ambiguous. Trimming removed 4 bases at V and 7 bases at J, with 16 bases between. CDR1 and CDR2 from the germline V gene are KGHSY and FQNENV. The CDR3 runs to 15 residues. This chain's CDR3 is CASSLSGVGGEKLFF. CDR3 sequence (DNA): TGTGCCAGCAGCCTATCAGGTGTAGGAGGTGAAAAACTGTTTTTT.

This chain connects TRBV27 to TRBJ2-5; a possible D gene is TRBD1 (6 bases). The end of the DNA fits TRBJ2-7 better, so the J call may be wrong. The length of the CDR3 is 16 residues. CDR1 is MNHEY and CDR2 is SMNVEV in the germline V gene (reference sequence). CDR3 coding DNA: TGTGCCAGCAGTTTACTGGGCCAGGGGCTAGCCGCCGAGCAGTACTTC. It yields the protein CASSLLGQGLAAEQYF.

The chain combines TRBV9 with TRBJ2-5; maybe TRBD2 (6 bases). V was pared by 4 bases and J by 5 bases, with 9 bases between. The CDR3 spans 12 residues. The V gene's germline CDR1 is SGDLS and CDR2 YYNGEE. The CDR3 DNA reads TGTGCCAGCAGCCTAAGCGGGGAGACCCAGTACTTC. Protein: CASSLSGETQYF. The complete variable domain, with remaining parts taken from reference TRBV9 and TRBJ2-5, reads DSGVTQTPKHLITATGQRVTLRCSPRSGDLSVYWYQQSLDQGLQFLIQYYNGEERAKGNILERFSAQQFPDLHSELNLSSLELGDSALYFCASSLSGETQYFGPGTRLLVL.

The CDR3 loop is CASSLPGGGPRYGYTF. For the CDR3, the DNA is TGTGCCAGCAGCTTACCCGGGGGGGGGCCTAGATATGGCTACACCTTC. The chain links TRBV7-2 to TRBJ1-2; a possible D gene is TRBD1 (6 bases). CDR1 and CDR2 (germline): SGHTA, FQGNSA. The V end was cut by 2 bases, the J end by 5 bases, with 18 bases between. The CDR3 spans 16 residues. The entire variable domain, with the rest obtained from reference TRBV7-2 and TRBJ1-2, is as follows: GAGVSQSPSNKVTEKGKDVELRCDPISGHTALYWYRQSLGQGLEFLIYFQGNSAPDKSGLPSDRFSAERTGGSVSTLTIQRTQQEDSAVYLCASSLPGGGPRYGYTFGSGTRLTVV.

This clone was seen only a few times. The chain links TRBV9 to TRBJ1-6, with D perhaps TRBD1 (6 bases). Germline-derived CDR1 and CDR2 are SGDLS and YYNGEE. This CDR3 comprises 16 residues. The germline V and J ends were trimmed by 0 bases and 7 bases, with 14 bases remaining between them. CDR3 sequence reads: CASSVGRDRLNSPLHF. The CDR3 nucleotides read TGTGCCAGCAGCGTAGGGCGCGACAGGCTAAATTCACCCCTCCACTTT.

This rearrangement joins TRBV2 to TRBJ1-1, with TRBD1 matching 8 bases. This CDR3 has 15 amino acids. Germline V lookup: CDR1 SNHLY, CDR2 FYNNEI. V trimming: 7 bases; J trimming: 0 bases; junction bases outside the gene matches: 7. CDR3 region: CASKTTGVVNTEAFF. The CDR3 nucleotides read TGTGCCAGCAAGACGACAGGGGTGGTGAACACTGAAGCTTTCTTT.

This clone has only one observation. The chain is built from TRBV13 and TRBJ1-2, with a weak D call TRBD1 (6 bases). The CDR3 is 16 residues long. Germline-derived CDR1 and CDR2 are PRHDT and FYEKMQ (reference sequence). V lost 5 bases and J 3 bases, leaving 19 bases between the germline ends. The DNA for the CDR3 is TGTGCCAGCAGCCGTTTCCAGGGGCTAGTGGACTATGGCTACACCTTC. This gives the protein CASSRFQGLVDYGYTF.

This clone was detected a few times. The V call is TRBV6-5, the J call TRBJ1-4; TRBD1 agrees at 9 bases. The CDR3 runs 15 residues. Germline-derived CDR1 and CDR2 are MNHEY and SVGAGI. Trimming cost V 4 bases and J 5 bases; bases outside gene matches: 5. Written as DNA, the CDR3 is TGTGCCAGCAGTTCCGCCGGGACAGGGAATGAAAAACTGTTTTTT. It is translated as CASSSAGTGNEKLFF.

The chain has TRBV29-1 and TRBJ2-3, with 7 bases identical to TRBD2. The junction had 1 base not matched to a gene; V was cut back by 3 bases and J by 4 bases. This CDR3 region has 12 residues. CDR1 SQVTM and CDR2 ANQGSEA come from the germline V gene. The CDR3 region has the DNA TGCAGCGTTGAGGCGGGGGCAGATACGCAGTATTTT. The encoded protein is CSVEAGADTQYF.

CDR3 bases: TGTGCCAGTAGCCTAGACGCAGGGGACGAAAAACTGTTTTTT. It codes for CASSLDAGDEKLFF. This rearrangement joins TRBV19 to TRBJ1-4, with D possibly being TRBD1 (6 bases). Trimming cost V 6 bases and J 8 bases, with 16 bases left between them. Germline lookup yields CDR1 LNHDA and CDR2 SQIVND (reference sequence). This CDR3 spans 14 amino acids.